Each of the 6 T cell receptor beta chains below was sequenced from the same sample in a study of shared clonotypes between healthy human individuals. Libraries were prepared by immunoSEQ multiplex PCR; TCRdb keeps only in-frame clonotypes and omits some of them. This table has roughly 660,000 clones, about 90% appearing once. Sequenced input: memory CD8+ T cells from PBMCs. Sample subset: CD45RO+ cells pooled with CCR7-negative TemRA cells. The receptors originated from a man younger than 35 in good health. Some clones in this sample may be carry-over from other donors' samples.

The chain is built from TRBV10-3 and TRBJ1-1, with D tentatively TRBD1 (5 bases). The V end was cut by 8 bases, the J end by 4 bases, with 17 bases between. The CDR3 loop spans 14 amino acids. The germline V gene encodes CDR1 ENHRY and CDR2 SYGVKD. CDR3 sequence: CAIGAPAGSTEAFF. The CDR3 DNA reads TGTGCCATCGGGGCACCCGCAGGGAGCACTGAAGCTTTCTTT.

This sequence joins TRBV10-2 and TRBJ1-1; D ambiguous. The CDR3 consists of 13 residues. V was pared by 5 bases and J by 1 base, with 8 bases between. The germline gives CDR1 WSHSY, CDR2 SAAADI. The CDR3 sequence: CASSFDGNTEAFF. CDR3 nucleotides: TGCGCCAGCAGTTTCGACGGGAACACTGAAGCTTTCTTT.

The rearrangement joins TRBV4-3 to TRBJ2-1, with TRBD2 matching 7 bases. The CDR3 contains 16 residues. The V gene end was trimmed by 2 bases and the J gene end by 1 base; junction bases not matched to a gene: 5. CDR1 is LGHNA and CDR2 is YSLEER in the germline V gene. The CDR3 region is CASSQISSGSYNEQFF. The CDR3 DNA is TGCGCCAGCAGCCAAATTTCTAGCGGATCCTACAATGAGCAGTTCTTC.

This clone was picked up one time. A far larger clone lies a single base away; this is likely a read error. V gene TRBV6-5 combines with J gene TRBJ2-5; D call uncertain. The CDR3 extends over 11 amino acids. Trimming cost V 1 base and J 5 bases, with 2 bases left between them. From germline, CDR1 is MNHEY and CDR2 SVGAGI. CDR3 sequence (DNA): TGTGCCAGCAGTTACTGGGAGACCCAGTACTTC. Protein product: CASSYWETQYF.

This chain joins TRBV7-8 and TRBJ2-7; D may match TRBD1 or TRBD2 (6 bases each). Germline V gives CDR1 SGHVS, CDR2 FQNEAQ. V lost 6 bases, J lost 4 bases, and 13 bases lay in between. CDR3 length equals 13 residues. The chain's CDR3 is CASRHGGQYEQYF. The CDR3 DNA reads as TGTGCCAGCAGACATGGGGGGCAATACGAGCAGTACTTC. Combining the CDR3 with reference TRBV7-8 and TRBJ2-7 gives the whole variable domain GAGVSQSPRYKVAKRGQDVALRCDPISGHVSLFWYQQALGQGPEFLTYFQNEAQLDKSGLPSDRFFAERPEGSVSTLKIQRTQQEDSAVYLCASRHGGQYEQYFGPGTRLTVT.

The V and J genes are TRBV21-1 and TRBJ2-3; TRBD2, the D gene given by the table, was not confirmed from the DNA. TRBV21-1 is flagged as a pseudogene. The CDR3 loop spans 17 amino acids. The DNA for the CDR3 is TGTGCCAGCAGCAAAGGATGGCTAGCGGGCAGCACAGATACGCAGTATTTT. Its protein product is CASSKGWLAGSTDTQYF.